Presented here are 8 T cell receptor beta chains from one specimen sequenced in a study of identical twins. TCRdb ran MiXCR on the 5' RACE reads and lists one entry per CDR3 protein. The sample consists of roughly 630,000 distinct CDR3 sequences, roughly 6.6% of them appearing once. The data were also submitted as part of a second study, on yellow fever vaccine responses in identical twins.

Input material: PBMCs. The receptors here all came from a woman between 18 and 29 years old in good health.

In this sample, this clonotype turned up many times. DNA for the CDR3: TGTGCCAGCAGTTTTCGGGACTCTGGGGCCAACGTCCTGACTTTC. It codes for CASSFRDSGANVLTF. The J gene is TRBJ2-6, the V gene TRBV12-3 or TRBV12-4; perhaps TRBD2 as D (5 bases). The CDR3 is made up of 15 amino acids. The germline V and J ends were trimmed by 3 bases and 0 bases, with 6 bases remaining between them.

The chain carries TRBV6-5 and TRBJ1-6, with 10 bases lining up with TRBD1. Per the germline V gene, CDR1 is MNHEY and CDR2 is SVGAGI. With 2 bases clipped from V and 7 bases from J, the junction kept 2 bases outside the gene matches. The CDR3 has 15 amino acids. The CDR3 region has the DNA TGTGCCAGCAGTTACGGGACAGGGGAAAATTCACCCCTCCACTTT. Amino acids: CASSYGTGENSPLHF.

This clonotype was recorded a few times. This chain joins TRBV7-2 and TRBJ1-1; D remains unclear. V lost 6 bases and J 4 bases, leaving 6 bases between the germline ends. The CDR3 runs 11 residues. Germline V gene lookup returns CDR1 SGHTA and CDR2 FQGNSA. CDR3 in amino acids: CASRYRTEAFF. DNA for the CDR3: TGTGCCAGCAGATACCGCACTGAAGCTTTCTTT.

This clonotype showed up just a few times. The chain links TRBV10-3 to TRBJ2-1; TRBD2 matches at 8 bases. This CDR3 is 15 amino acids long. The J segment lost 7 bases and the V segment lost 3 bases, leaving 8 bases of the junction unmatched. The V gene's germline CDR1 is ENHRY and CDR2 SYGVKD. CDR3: CAISDWRVAGNEQFF. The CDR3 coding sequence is TGTGCCATCAGTGACTGGCGGGTAGCGGGGAATGAGCAGTTCTTC.

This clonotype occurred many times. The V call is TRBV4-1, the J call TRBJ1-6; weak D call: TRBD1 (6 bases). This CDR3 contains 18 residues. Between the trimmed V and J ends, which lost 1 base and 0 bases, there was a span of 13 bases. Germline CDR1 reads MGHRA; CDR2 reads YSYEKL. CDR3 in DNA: TGCGCCAGCAGCCAAGCGTACCAGGGGAGCTCCTATAATTCACCCCTCCACTTT. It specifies CASSQAYQGSSYNSPLHF.

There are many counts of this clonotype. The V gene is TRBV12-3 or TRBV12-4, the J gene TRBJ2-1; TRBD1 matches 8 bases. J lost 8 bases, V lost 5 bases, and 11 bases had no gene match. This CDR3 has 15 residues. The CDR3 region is CASSPRTGIVDEQFF. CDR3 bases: TGTGCCAGCAGTCCCCGGACAGGGATTGTCGATGAGCAGTTCTTC.

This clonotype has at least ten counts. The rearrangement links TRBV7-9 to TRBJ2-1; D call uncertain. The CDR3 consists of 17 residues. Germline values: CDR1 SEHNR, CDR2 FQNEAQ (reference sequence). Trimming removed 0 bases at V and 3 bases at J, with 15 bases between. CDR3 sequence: CASSLAVARKIYNEQFF. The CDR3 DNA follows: TGTGCCAGCAGCTTAGCGGTGGCCAGGAAGATCTACAATGAGCAGTTCTTC.

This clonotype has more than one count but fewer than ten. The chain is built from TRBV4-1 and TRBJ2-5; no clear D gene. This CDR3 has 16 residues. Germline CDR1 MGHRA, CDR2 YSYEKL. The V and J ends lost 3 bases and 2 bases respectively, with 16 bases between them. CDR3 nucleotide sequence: TGCGCCAGCAGCCAGGGCACTCGGGCCCCTCAAGAGACCCAGTACTTC. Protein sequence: CASSQGTRAPQETQYF.